The clone carrying this T cell receptor beta chain was observed once. This sample was included in a study of T-cell memory formation after mild COVID-19. Study information: Clusters were largely donor specific.

The junction had 8 bases not matched to a gene; V was cut back by 2 bases and J by 5 bases. Germline V gene data show CDR1 as MGHDK and CDR2 as SYGVNS. This CDR3 spans 15 amino acids. TCRdb redid the calling of the 5' RACE reads with MiXCR, one entry per CDR3 protein. This table has 400,000 or so distinct CDR3 sequences, around 21% appearing once. The V and J genes are TRBV25-1 and TRBJ1-1; 7 bases are a match to TRBD1. The sequenced material came from PBMCs or a T cell subset sorted from them (not recorded which). This receptor was taken from an adult woman who had mild COVID-19 (a few samples of this study predate the infection). Cell type and time point are not known. CDR3 bases: TGTGCCAGCAGTGAAAGGGGGCGAGGGTGGACTGAAGCTTTCTTT. Protein: CASSERGRGWTEAFF.